This entry lists 9 T cell receptor beta chains sequenced from one sample in a study of CD8+CD57+ T cells in acquired aplastic anemia. According to the study, genomic DNA was the template for TCR beta VDJ and CDR3 profiling. TCRdb itself ran the reads through MiXCR, one entry per CDR3 protein. The sample holds roughly 420,000 distinct CDR3 sequences, around 68% seen once. Sample: sorted CD4+, CD8+, or CD8+CD57+ T cells (not recorded which) from PBMCs. These TCRs come from a human donor in good health, serving as a control.

This chain joins TRBV9 and TRBJ1-1; tentatively, D is TRBD1 (5 bases). There are 15 residues in the CDR3. With 5 bases removed from V and 1 base from J, the gap between germline ends came to 15 bases. The germline V gene encodes CDR1 SGDLS and CDR2 YYNGEE. The CDR3 protein is CASSSTGTANTEAFF. The CDR3 bases are TGTGCCAGCAGTTCCACAGGCACAGCGAACACTGAAGCTTTCTTT.

In the case of this clonotype: The junction and the germline gene differ at one end; a read error may be behind it. This sequence joins TRBV29-1 and TRBJ2-7; TRBD1 is a possible D gene (5 bases). Germline loops: CDR1 SQVTM, CDR2 ANQGSEA. The CDR3 is 12 amino acids. The CDR3 nucleotides read TGCGGCGTCAGAAAAACAGGCTACGAGCAGTACTTC. Translating gives CGVRKTGYEQYF.

This chain uses TRBV20-1 with TRBJ1-2; D might be TRBD1 (5 bases). The CDR3 extends over 14 amino acids. V lost 2 bases and J 6 bases, leaving 16 bases between the germline ends. Per germline, CDR1 DFQATT and CDR2 SNEGSKA (reference sequence). In nucleotides, the CDR3 is TGCAGTGCTAGATCAGACGGGGGTGTTGATGGCTACACCTTC. It specifies CSARSDGGVDGYTF.

This chain links TRBV15 with TRBJ2-7; 11 bases agree with TRBD1. The junction had 7 bases not matched to a gene; V was cut back by 3 bases and J by 9 bases. Germline V gene data show CDR1 as LNHNV and CDR2 as YYDKDF (reference sequence). The CDR3 totals 14 residues. CDR3 loop: CATSSLDRGHTQYF. CDR3 coding DNA: TGTGCCACCAGCAGCCTGGACAGGGGGCACACGCAGTACTTC.

The rearrangement uses TRBV10-1 and TRBJ2-3; possible D gene TRBD1, 6 bases. This CDR3 is 15 amino acids long. Germline assignment: CDR1 WNHNN and CDR2 SYGVQD (reference sequence). V lost 3 bases and J lost 6, with 16 bases in between. The CDR3 is CASSDPQGGSDTQYF. The CDR3 nucleotides are TGCGCCAGCAGTGACCCACAAGGGGGTTCGGATACGCAGTATTTT.

V and J are TRBV25-1 and TRBJ2-7; the D gene is possibly TRBD1 (5 bases). Germline values: CDR1 MGHDK, CDR2 SYGVNS. The CDR3 is 13 residues long. V lost 4 bases, J lost 2 bases, and 9 bases lay in between. The CDR3 coding sequence is TGTGCCAGCAGTGGCTACAGGACCTACGAGCAGTACTTC. This codes for CASSGYRTYEQYF.

With regard to this clonotype: The junction and the germline gene differ at one end; a read error may be behind it. The rearrangement joins TRBV5-1 to TRBJ2-6; weak D call: TRBD1 (6 bases). The CDR3 has 15 residues. Germline V gives CDR1 SGHRS, CDR2 YFSETQ. CDR3 DNA: TGTGCCAGCAGCTTGGACAGCAATCAGCCCAACGTCCTGACTTTC. It translates to CASSLDSNQPNVLTF.

This clonotype was seen many times. This chain connects TRBV5-1 to TRBJ1-1; 7 positions match TRBD1. The CDR3 is made up of 16 amino acids. With V trimmed by 0 bases and J by 0 bases, 5 bases remained unmatched. CDR1 is SGHRS, CDR2 YFSETQ, per germline. CDR3 nucleotides: TGCGCCAGCAGCTTGGCTTCAGGGGGAGTGAACACTGAAGCTTTCTTT. It yields the protein CASSLASGGVNTEAFF. Based on the CDR3 plus reference TRBV5-1 and TRBJ1-1, the full variable domain is KAGVTQTPRYLIKTRGQQVTLSCSPISGHRSVSWYQQTPGQGLQFLFEYFSETQRNKGNFPGRFSGRQFSNSRSEMNVSTLELGDSALYLCASSLASGGVNTEAFFGQGTRLTVV.

The chain couples TRBV2 to TRBJ2-3, with TRBD2 matching 9 bases. V lost 11 bases and J lost 5; bases outside the gene matches: 2. There are 11 residues in the CDR3. Germline loops: CDR1 SNHLY, CDR2 FYNNEI. The CDR3 DNA follows: TGTGCCGTACTAGCGGGAGATACGCAGTATTTT. Residues: CAVLAGDTQYF.